The text below deals with one T cell receptor (beta chain). Data came from immunoSEQ multiplex PCR; TCRdb stores just in-frame clones and leaves some out. The table includes some 100,000 clones, over 75% detected once. This entry comes from a study of blood T cell repertoires in COVID-19. Study-wide background: T cells, B-cell-depleted T cells, or PBMCs provided the cDNA or gDNA that served as material.

Material: peripheral blood. The clonotype originates from an older woman with acute or convalescent COVID-19.

CDR3: CASSPPAGGRETQYF. The DNA of the CDR3 is TGCGCCAGCAGCCCGCCGGCGGGAGGGCGAGAGACCCAGTACTTC. The J gene is TRBJ2-5, the V gene TRBV5-1, with 9 bases lining up with TRBD2. The CDR3 contains 15 residues. Germline values: CDR1 SGHRS, CDR2 YFSETQ. J lost 4 bases, V lost 4 bases, and 8 bases had no gene match.